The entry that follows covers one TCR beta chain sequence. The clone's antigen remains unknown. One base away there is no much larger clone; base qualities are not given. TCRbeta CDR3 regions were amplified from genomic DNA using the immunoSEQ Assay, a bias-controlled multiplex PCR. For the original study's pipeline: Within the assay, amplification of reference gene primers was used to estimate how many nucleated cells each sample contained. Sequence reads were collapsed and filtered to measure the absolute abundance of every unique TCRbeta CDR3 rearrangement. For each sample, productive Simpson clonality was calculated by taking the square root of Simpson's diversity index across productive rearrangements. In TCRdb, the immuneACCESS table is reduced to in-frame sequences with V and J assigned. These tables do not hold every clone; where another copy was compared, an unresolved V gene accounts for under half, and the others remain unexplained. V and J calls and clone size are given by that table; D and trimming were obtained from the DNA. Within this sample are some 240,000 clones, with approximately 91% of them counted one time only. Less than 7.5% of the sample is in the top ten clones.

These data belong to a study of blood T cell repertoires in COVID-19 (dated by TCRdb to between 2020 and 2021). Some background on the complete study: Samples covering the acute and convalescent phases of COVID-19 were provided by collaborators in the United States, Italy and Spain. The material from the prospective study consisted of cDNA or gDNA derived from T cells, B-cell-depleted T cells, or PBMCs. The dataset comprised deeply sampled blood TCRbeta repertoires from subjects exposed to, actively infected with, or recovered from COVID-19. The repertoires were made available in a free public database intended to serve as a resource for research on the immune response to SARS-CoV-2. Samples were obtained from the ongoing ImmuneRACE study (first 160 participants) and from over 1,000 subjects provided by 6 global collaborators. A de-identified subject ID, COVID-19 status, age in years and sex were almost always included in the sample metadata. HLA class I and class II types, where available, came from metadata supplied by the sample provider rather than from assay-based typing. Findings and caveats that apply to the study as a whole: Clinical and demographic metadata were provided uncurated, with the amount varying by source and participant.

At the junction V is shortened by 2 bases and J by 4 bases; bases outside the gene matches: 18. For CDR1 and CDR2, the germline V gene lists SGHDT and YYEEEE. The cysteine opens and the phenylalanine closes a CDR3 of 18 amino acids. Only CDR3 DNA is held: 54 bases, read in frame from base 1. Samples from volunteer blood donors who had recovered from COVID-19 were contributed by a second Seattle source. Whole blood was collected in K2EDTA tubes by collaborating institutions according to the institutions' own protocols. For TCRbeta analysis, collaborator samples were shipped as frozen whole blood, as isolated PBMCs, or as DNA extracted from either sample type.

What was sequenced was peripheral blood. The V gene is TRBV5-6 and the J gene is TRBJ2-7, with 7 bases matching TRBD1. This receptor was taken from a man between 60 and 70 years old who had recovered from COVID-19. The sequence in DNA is TGTGCCAGCAGCTTCCGGGTGTCGACAGGGAGAAATTCTTACGAGCAGTACTTC. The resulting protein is CASSFRVSTGRNSYEQYF.